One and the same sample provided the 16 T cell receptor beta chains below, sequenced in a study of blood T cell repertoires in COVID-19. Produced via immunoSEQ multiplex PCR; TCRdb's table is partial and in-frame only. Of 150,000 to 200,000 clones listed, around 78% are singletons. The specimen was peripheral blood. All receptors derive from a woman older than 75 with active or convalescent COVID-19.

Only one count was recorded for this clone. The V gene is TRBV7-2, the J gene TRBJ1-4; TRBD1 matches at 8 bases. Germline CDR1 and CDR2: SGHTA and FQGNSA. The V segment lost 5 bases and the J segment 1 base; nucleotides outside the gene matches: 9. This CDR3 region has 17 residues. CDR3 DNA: TGTGCCAGCAGCAGACCCAGGGGGCGCATAACTAATGAAAAACTGTTTTTT. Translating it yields CASSRPRGRITNEKLFF.

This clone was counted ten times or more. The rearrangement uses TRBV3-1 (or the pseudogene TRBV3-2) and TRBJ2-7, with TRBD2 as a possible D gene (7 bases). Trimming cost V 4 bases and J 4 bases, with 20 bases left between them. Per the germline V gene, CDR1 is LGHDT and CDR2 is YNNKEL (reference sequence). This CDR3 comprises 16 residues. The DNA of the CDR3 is TGTGCCAGCAGCCCGACTTACCAGGGAGGGGGTTACGAGCAGTACTTC. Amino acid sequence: CASSPTYQGGGYEQYF.

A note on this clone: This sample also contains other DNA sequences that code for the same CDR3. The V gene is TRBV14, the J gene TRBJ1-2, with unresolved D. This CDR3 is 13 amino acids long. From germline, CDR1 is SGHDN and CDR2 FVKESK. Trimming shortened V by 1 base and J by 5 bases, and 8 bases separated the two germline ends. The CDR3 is CASSQGQNYGYTF. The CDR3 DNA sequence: TGTGCCAGCAGCCAAGGGCAGAATTATGGCTACACCTTC.

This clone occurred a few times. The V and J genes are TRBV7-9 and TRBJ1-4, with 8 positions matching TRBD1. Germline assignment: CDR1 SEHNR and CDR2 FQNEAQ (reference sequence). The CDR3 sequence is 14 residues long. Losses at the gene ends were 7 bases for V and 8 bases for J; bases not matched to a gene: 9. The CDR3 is CASNIGQGGEKLFF. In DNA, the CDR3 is TGTGCCAGCAACATCGGACAGGGCGGAGAAAAACTGTTTTTT.

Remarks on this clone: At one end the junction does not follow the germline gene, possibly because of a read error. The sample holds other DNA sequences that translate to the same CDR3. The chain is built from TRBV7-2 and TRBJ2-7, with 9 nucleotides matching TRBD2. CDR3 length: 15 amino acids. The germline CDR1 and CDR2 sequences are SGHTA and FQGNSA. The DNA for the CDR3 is TGTGCCAGCAGCCTTACTAGGACTAGCGTCTACGAGCAGTACTTT. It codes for CASSLTRTSVYEQYF.

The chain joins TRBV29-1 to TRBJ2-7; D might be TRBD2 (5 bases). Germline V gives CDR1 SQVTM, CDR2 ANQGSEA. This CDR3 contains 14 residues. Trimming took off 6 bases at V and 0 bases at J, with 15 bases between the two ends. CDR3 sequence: CSVTGSFSSYEQYF. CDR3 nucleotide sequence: TGCAGCGTGACGGGGTCCTTTAGCTCCTACGAGCAGTACTTC.

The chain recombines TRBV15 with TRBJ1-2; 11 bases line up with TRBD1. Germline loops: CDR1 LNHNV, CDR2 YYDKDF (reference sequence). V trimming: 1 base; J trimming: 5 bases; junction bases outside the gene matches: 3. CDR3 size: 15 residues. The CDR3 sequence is CATSRAGTGGYGYTF. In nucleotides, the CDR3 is TGTGCCACCAGCAGAGCCGGGACAGGGGGGTATGGCTACACCTTC.

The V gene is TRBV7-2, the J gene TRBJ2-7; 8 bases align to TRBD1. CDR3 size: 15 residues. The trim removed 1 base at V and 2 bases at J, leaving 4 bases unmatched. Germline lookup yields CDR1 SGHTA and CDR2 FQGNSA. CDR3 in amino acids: CASSLEGQVAYEQYF. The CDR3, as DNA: TGTGCCAGCAGCTTAGAGGGACAGGTCGCCTACGAGCAGTACTTC.

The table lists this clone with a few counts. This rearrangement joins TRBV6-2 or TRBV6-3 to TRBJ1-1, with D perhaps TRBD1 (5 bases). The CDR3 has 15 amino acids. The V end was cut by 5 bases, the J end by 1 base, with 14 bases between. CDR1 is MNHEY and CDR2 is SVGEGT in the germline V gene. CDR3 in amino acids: CASSKRQGGNTEAFF. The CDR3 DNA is TGTGCCAGCAGTAAACGGCAGGGAGGGAACACTGAAGCTTTCTTT.

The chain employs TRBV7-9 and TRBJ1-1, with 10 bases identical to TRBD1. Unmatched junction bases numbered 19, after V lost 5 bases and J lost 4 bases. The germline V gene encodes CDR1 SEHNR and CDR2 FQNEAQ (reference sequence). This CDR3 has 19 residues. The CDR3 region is CASSPEVPKTGGVSTEAFF. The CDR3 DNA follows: TGTGCCAGCAGCCCAGAGGTGCCCAAGACAGGGGGCGTCTCCACTGAAGCTTTCTTT.

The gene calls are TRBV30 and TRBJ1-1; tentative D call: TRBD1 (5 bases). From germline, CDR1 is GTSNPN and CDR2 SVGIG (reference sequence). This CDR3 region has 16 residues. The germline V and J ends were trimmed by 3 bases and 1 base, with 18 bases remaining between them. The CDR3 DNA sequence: TGTGCCTGGAGGCGGAGCTCCAGACAGAAGAACACTGAAGCTTTCTTT. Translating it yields CAWRRSSRQKNTEAFF.

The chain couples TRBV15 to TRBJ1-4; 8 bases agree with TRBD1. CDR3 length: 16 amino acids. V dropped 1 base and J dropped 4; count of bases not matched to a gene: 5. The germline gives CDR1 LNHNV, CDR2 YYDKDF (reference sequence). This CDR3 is CATSRVRGQVNEKLFF. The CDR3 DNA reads TGTGCCACCAGCAGAGTCAGGGGGCAAGTTAATGAAAAACTGTTTTTT.

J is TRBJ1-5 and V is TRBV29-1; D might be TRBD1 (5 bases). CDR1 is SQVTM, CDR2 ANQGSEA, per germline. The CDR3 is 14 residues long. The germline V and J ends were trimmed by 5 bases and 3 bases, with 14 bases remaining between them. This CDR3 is CSVSGEGVNQPQHF. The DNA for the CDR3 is TGCAGCGTTTCAGGCGAAGGGGTCAATCAGCCCCAGCATTTT.

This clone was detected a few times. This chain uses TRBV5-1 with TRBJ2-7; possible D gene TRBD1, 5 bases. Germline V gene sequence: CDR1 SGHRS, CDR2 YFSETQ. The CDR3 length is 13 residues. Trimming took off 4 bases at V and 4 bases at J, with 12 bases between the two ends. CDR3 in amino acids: CASSTYPGYEQYF. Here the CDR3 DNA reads TGCGCCAGCAGCACCTATCCAGGGTACGAGCAGTACTTC.

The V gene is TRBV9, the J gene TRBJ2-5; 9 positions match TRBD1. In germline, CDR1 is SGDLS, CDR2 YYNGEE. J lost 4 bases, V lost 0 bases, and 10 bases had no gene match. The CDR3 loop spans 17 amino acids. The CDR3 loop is CASSVATTGGLGETQYF. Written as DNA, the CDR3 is TGTGCCAGCAGCGTAGCTACGACAGGGGGTTTAGGAGAGACCCAGTACTTC. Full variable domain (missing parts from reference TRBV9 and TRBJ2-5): DSGVTQTPKHLITATGQRVTLRCSPRSGDLSVYWYQQSLDQGLQFLIQYYNGEERAKGNILERFSAQQFPDLHSELNLSSLELGDSALYFCASSVATTGGLGETQYFGPGTRLLVL.

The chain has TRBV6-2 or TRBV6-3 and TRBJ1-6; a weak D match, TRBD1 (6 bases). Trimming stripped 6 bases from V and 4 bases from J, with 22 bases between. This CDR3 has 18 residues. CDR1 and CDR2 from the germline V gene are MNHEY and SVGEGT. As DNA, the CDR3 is TGTGCCAGCAGCCAACCAACAGGGTACCGTAATTATAATTCACCCCTCCACTTT. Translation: CASSQPTGYRNYNSPLHF.